The TCR beta chain described here comes from a study of T cell clonality in common variable immunodeficiency. This CDR3 contains 17 residues. The V gene end was trimmed by 1 base and the J gene end by 7 bases; junction bases not matched to a gene: 11. Per the germline V gene, CDR1 is SQVTM and CDR2 is ANQGSEA. Caucasian heritage predominated among both patients and controls. Equal genomic DNA amounts from CVID and control samples were sequenced. Sequencing was performed with immunoSEQ multiplex PCR; in TCRdb, only in-frame clones are kept and a portion is missing. Observed are about 66,000 clones, no singletons, with the top ten taking 1.7%. Study-level findings and limits: The cause of increased CVID clonality remains unclear without subpopulation sequencing.

In its sample, this clone was seen many times. Its cognate antigen is unknown. The DNA ends 3 residues before the CDR3 does, and the rest of the CDR3 is filled in from the germline J gene. Sequencing used peripheral blood mononuclear cells. The TCR originated in a person between 18 and 75 years old in good health. V is TRBV29-1 and J is TRBJ2-1, with 12 bases aligning to TRBD2. Partial CDR3 DNA: TGCAGCGTTGAAGGCCGGCGACTAGCGGGAGTGGGGAATGAG. As protein: CSVEGRRLAGVGNE. The CDR3 in its entirety is CSVEGRRLAGVGNEQFF.